This T cell receptor beta chain was recorded in a study of cytomegalovirus exposure and HLA in healthy donors. Overall study findings and caveats: When a later analysis compared HLA-associated TCR beta chains with equally common others, the HLA-associated chains turned out to be more clonally expanded and to have lower generation probabilities. A classifier reportedly called cytomegalovirus status with high sensitivity and specificity.

Per germline, CDR1 SGDLS and CDR2 YYNGEE. V lost 0 bases and J lost 5, with 9 bases in between. CDR3 size: 14 residues. As to this clone: The antigen remains unidentified.

The primer mix had 60 Vbeta and 13 Jbeta primers. Clones were read by immunoSEQ multiplex PCR, and TCRdb kept only the in-frame ones, dropping some. There are almost 85,000 clones in the sample; more than 70% occur only once, and nearly 2.5% lies in the top ten. The donors comprised healthy bone marrow donors. The clonotype was recovered from a male donor in good health and CMV-seropositive. The chain uses TRBV9 and TRBJ2-1; perhaps TRBD2 as D (5 bases). Specimen: PBMCs. The CDR3 DNA is TGTGCCAGCAGCGTAGTGGAGGAGGACAATGAGCAGTTCTTC. Protein sequence: CASSVVEEDNEQFF.